Listed below are T cell receptor beta chains from one sample, sequenced in a study of CD8 T cells in ankylosing spondylitis. TCRdb recomputed calls from the 5' RACE reads with MiXCR, one row per CDR3 protein. The sample records about 800,000 distinct CDR3 sequences, 10% to 15% being singletons. The sample consisted of blood, either unsorted or a sorted T cell fraction (not recorded which). Every receptor here comes from a male donor with ankylosing spondylitis. Both conserved end residues are part of each CDR3. D genes are given only for firm matches. The size field is filled for only some rows; it gives once, few, many or a size class.

DNA	CDR3	D	V	J	size
TGTGCCAGCAGTGAAGCGCTTAGTAGGGCAGGGAATTCACCCCTCCACTTT	CASSEALSRAGNSPLHF	.	TRBV6-1	TRBJ1-6	few
TGCAGTGCTAGAGAAGGAAGCTATGGCTACACCTTC	CSAREGSYGYTF	.	TRBV20-1	TRBJ1-2	many
TGTGCCAGCAGTTCTAAGACAGGGGGGAATGAAAAACTGTTTTTT	CASSSKTGGNEKLFF	TRBD1	TRBV27	TRBJ1-4	.
TGCAGTGCCCCGGGCCAGGCGAACACCGGGGAGCTGTTTTTT	CSAPGQANTGELFF	.	TRBV20-1	TRBJ2-2	many
TGTGCCAGCAGCTTATTGAGGGGGAGCTATGGCTACACCTTC	CASSLLRGSYGYTF	.	TRBV7-9	TRBJ1-2	.
TGTGCCAGCAGTTACTCGGGGACAGGATCCACAGAGACCCAGTACTTC	CASSYSGTGSTETQYF	TRBD1	TRBV6-5	TRBJ2-5	few
TGCAGTGCTAGGCAAGGGGGTACGCAGTATTTT	CSARQGGTQYF	.	TRBV20-1	TRBJ2-3	many
TGTGCCAGCAGCCGACTATTCGGGGGACAAGAGACCCAGTACTTC	CASSRLFGGQETQYF	.	TRBV7-9	TRBJ2-5	.
TGCGCCAGCCAGCCCCGATCTAGCGGGAGGAGGTACAATGAGCAGTTCTTC	CASQPRSSGRRYNEQFF	TRBD2	TRBV5-1	TRBJ2-1	few
TGTGCCAGCAGCCAAGGAACCTTGCGGGAGCGCCCCCGACTGTCCCAGTACTTC	CASSQGTLRERPRLSQYF	TRBD2	TRBV4-2	TRBJ2-5	.
TGTGCTAGCAGCGTTGGGACAGGGACTGAAGCTTTCTTT	CASSVGTGTEAFF	TRBD1	TRBV7-7	TRBJ1-1	.
TGCAGTGCTAGTGGGACAGGGGGCCTCTACGAGCAGTACTTC	CSASGTGGLYEQYF	TRBD1	TRBV20-1	TRBJ2-7	many
TGTGCCAGCAGCATTACCGGGGGGTATAGCAATCAGCCCCAGCATTTT	CASSITGGYSNQPQHF	.	TRBV7-8	TRBJ1-5	few
TGTGCCAGCAGCGCGGACAGCCCTACGGGTAGTAATGAAAAACTGTTTTTT	CASSADSPTGSNEKLFF	.	TRBV5-5	TRBJ1-4	.
TGTGCCAGCAGTGTTACACCGGGACAGGGACTCTTC	CASSVTPGQGLF	TRBD1	TRBV6-1	TRBJ2-1	.
TGCAGTGCTCGTCCCGGACAGAACACCTACGAGCAGTACTTC	CSARPGQNTYEQYF	.	TRBV20-1	TRBJ2-7	many
TGCAGTGCTAGTCGCCCGGACAGGGGAGCGGAAAAACTGTTTTTT	CSASRPDRGAEKLFF	TRBD1	TRBV20-1	TRBJ1-4	many
TGTGCCAGCTCACCCCTAACGGGGGCTGGGGCCAACGTCCTGACTTTC	CASSPLTGAGANVLTF	.	TRBV18	TRBJ2-6	.
TGTGCCACCAGCGGACAGGGACGATACACTGAAGCTTTCTTT	CATSGQGRYTEAFF	TRBD1	TRBV15	TRBJ1-1	.
TGTGCCAGCAGCTCGGGACTAGCGGGCCAGGCAGAGTTCTTC	CASSSGLAGQAEFF	TRBD2	TRBV7-2	TRBJ2-1	.
TGCAGTGCTTCCCGCGGGACAGGGGGCCGTTCACCCCTCCACTTT	CSASRGTGGRSPLHF	TRBD1	TRBV20-1	TRBJ1-6	.
TGCGCCAGCAGCTTGGCGGGCTGGGGGAACACTGAAGCTTTCTTT	CASSLAGWGNTEAFF	.	TRBV5-1	TRBJ1-1	few
TGCGCCAGCAGCTTTGGGAACACACCGAACACCGGGGAGCTGTTTTTT	CASSFGNTPNTGELFF	.	TRBV5-1	TRBJ2-2	once
TGCAGTGCTAGCGTGGGACAGGGCACAGATACGCAGTATTTT	CSASVGQGTDTQYF	TRBD1	TRBV20-1	TRBJ2-3	many
TGCAGCGTTGTAGAGGGGGGCGCGGGTACATATACGCAGTATTTT	CSVVEGGAGTYTQYF	.	TRBV29-1	TRBJ2-3	few
TGTGCTAGCAGCGCCTCGCGGAGCGGGTACAATGAGCAGTTCTTC	CASSASRSGYNEQFF	.	TRBV7-7	TRBJ2-1	.
TGCGCCAGCAGCTTGTTCGGGGCTACTGAAGCTTTCTTT	CASSLFGATEAFF	.	TRBV5-1	TRBJ1-1	many
TGTGCCAGCAGCTTAGACTTGCAAGGACGACTAGAGGAGTTAGAGACCCAGTACTTC	CASSLDLQGRLEELETQYF	.	TRBV7-6	TRBJ2-5	.
TGTGCCAGCAGTAGACAGGGGGTGAACGAGCAGTACTTC	CASSRQGVNEQYF	TRBD1	TRBV6-1	TRBJ2-7	.
TGCAGCGTTGAGGCTAGCGGGAGTAGGGCAGATACGCAGTATTTT	CSVEASGSRADTQYF	TRBD2	TRBV29-1	TRBJ2-3	many
TGTGCCAGCAGTCCCTATGTATACGGGGGGCCTGGAAACACCATATATTTT	CASSPYVYGGPGNTIYF	.	TRBV28	TRBJ1-3	few
TGTGCCAGCTCACGCGGAGCGGAGGATGAGCAGTTCTTC	CASSRGAEDEQFF	.	TRBV18	TRBJ2-1	few
TGTGCCAGCAGCAAATACGCTGAAGCTTTCTTT	CASSKYAEAFF	.	TRBV7-2	TRBJ1-1	few
TGTGCCAGCAGCTCCGGACAGGGACGTTCACTCCAGGAGACCCAGTACTTC	CASSSGQGRSLQETQYF	TRBD1	TRBV11-3	TRBJ2-5	.
TGCAGTGCTAGGATGATAGAGACCCAGTACTTC	CSARMIETQYF	.	TRBV20-1	TRBJ2-5	few
TGTGCCAGCAGCGCAGGGACAGGGAGAAATGCTGACTACACCTTC	CASSAGTGRNADYTF	TRBD1	TRBV9	TRBJ1-2	few
TGTGCCAGCAGCTTAGGGCCAGTGAGCTCTGGAAACACCATATATTTT	CASSLGPVSSGNTIYF	.	TRBV11-2	TRBJ1-3	few
TGCAGCGTTACAGGGGTACCAAACACTGAAGCTTTCTTT	CSVTGVPNTEAFF	TRBD1	TRBV29-1	TRBJ1-1	many
TGTGCCATCAGTGAGCAGGGGGATGAAAAACTGTTTTTT	CAISEQGDEKLFF	TRBD1	TRBV10-3	TRBJ1-4	many
TGTGCCAGCTCACTCACAGGGGGCTATGAGCAGTTCTTC	CASSLTGGYEQFF	TRBD1	TRBV18	TRBJ2-1	.
TGTGCCAGCAGCTTAGCGGCTCTCTCCTACGAGCAGTACTTC	CASSLAALSYEQYF	.	TRBV7-9	TRBJ2-7	few
TGTGCCAGCAGTTACCTCTCCTTAGCGGGAGGGAGTGAGCAGTTCTTC	CASSYLSLAGGSEQFF	TRBD2	TRBV6-5	TRBJ2-1	.
TGTGCCAGCAGCCGGGGGGAGTCGGCTTTCTTT	CASSRGESAFF	.	TRBV5-6	TRBJ1-1	few
TGTGCCAGCAGCTTAGCGAGACTAGCGGGAGCGAGTACGCAGTATTTT	CASSLARLAGASTQYF	TRBD2	TRBV7-2	TRBJ2-3	few
TGCGCCAGCGTCACACAGGGGACAGATGAGACCCAGTACTTC	CASVTQGTDETQYF	TRBD1	TRBV10-1	TRBJ2-5	many
TGTGCCAGCAGCCCCCGGGTAGCGGGACAAGAGACCCAGTACTTC	CASSPRVAGQETQYF	TRBD2	TRBV7-2	TRBJ2-5	.
TGTGCCAGCACTCAAGGTGACACCCGGAACACCGGGGAGCTGTTTTTT	CASTQGDTRNTGELFF	.	TRBV6-1	TRBJ2-2	few
TGTGCCAGCAGTTTACTCCCGGGGCAGGGGAGAGATACGCAGTATTTT	CASSLLPGQGRDTQYF	.	TRBV28	TRBJ2-3	few
TGTGCCAGCAGTCCTCAGGACAGATTTCTAGCCAAAAACATTCAGTACTTC	CASSPQDRFLAKNIQYF	.	TRBV12-3/TRBV12-4	TRBJ2-4	.
TGCAGTGCTGGGACTAGCGGCGGCTCCTACGAGCAGTACTTC	CSAGTSGGSYEQYF	TRBD2	TRBV20-1	TRBJ2-7	few
TGTGCCAGTAGGCCGATCTCTGGAAACACCATATATTTT	CASRPISGNTIYF	.	TRBV19	TRBJ1-3	few
TGCAGCGTCGGACGACTCGATTCGGAGGATGGCTACACCTTC	CSVGRLDSEDGYTF	.	TRBV29-1	TRBJ1-2	.
TGTGCCAGCAGTTACCAGGGGGAGGTCAAAAACATTCAGTACTTC	CASSYQGEVKNIQYF	.	TRBV6-2/TRBV6-3	TRBJ2-4	few
TGCAGTGCTCGAAAAGGAGACACTGAAGCTTTCTTT	CSARKGDTEAFF	.	TRBV20-1	TRBJ1-1	.
TGTGCCAGCACGGACCGCCGGACAGGAAACACCATATATTTT	CASTDRRTGNTIYF	.	TRBV28	TRBJ1-3	few